Listed below are T cell receptor beta chains from one sample, sequenced in a study of beta chain features in type 1 diabetes. Using immunoSEQ multiplex PCR, the repertoire was profiled, and TCRdb retains in-frame clones only, with some absent. In the table there are about 700,000 clones, around 15% of which are singletons. The sequenced sample consisted of naive CD4+ T cells from blood. The receptors derive from a man in his late teens or twenties with type 1 diabetes. Each CDR3 is given without its conserved first and last residue. A D gene is named only where the DNA matches it firmly. Not every row has a clone size; where given, it reads once, few, many or a size class.

cdr3_aa d_call j_call v_call clone_size
ASSLSDRAYEQY TRBD1 TRBJ2-7 TRBV7-8 NA
AIRALATSTDTQY NA TRBJ2-3 TRBV10-3 NA
ASSSPTGDGNSPLH NA TRBJ1-6 TRBV7-9 NA
ASSEGLFPYNEQF NA TRBJ2-1 TRBV19 NA
ASSVEGAADTQY NA TRBJ2-3 TRBV6-4 few
ASHWNYGYT NA TRBJ1-2 TRBV28 few
ASSTDRGHEPQH TRBD1 TRBJ1-5 TRBV19 few
AWTLSGGTYGYT NA TRBJ1-2 TRBV30 NA
ATSIFRNSPLH NA TRBJ1-6 TRBV15 few
ASSLSESNQPQH NA TRBJ1-5 TRBV7-9 few
ASSPIAGTGGNGYT TRBD1 TRBJ1-2 TRBV18 few
ASSARQGAYEQY TRBD1 TRBJ2-7 TRBV4-1 few
ASTRTSGETDTQY TRBD2 TRBJ2-3 TRBV5-1 NA
AWSHSTGGPTNEQY TRBD1 TRBJ2-7 TRBV30 NA
ASSEAGGGYT NA TRBJ1-2 TRBV25-1 NA
ASSWGNGQFQDEQF NA TRBJ2-1 TRBV5-1 NA
ASSRGQVEDGELF TRBD1 TRBJ2-2 TRBV7-2 few
SAAQNQGRRNYGYT NA TRBJ1-2 TRBV29-1 few
ASGLVRYRRTDTQY NA TRBJ2-3 TRBV12-5 NA
ASSKRGQGKINQPQH NA TRBJ1-5 TRBV21-1 NA
SVRAGGGYT NA TRBJ1-2 TRBV29-1 NA
ASSLTWDRADEQY TRBD1 TRBJ2-7 TRBV7-7 few
ASSRQGPSLLSNQPQH NA TRBJ1-5 TRBV7-2 few
ATSRAGTPYNEQF NA TRBJ2-1 TRBV15 few
ASSFYGQGGYNEQF TRBD1 TRBJ2-1 TRBV28 few
ASKGQGIGDQPQH TRBD1 TRBJ1-5 TRBV6-5 few
ASRTFTDTQY NA TRBJ2-3 TRBV6-1 few
AWSVGSDQY NA TRBJ2-4 TRBV30 NA
ASSLEGGMAGSPLH NA TRBJ1-6 TRBV5-1 NA